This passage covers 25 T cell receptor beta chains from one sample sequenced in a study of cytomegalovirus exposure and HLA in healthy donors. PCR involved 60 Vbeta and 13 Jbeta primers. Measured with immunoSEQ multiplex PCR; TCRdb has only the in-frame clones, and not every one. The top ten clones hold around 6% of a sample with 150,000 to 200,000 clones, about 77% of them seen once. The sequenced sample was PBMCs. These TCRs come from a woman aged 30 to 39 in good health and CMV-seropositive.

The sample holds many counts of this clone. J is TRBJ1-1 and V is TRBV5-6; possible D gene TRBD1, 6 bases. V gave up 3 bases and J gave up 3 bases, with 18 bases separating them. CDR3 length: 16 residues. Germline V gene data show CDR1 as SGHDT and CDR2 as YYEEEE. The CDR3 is CASSWYLMGADTEAFF. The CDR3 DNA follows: TGTGCCAGCAGCTGGTACTTAATGGGGGCAGACACTGAAGCTTTCTTT.

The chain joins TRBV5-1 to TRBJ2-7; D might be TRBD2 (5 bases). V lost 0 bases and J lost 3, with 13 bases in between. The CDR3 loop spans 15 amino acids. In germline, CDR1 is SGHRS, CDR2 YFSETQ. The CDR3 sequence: CASSLAVSEGYEQYF. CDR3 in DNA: TGCGCCAGCAGCTTGGCCGTGTCAGAGGGCTACGAGCAGTACTTC.

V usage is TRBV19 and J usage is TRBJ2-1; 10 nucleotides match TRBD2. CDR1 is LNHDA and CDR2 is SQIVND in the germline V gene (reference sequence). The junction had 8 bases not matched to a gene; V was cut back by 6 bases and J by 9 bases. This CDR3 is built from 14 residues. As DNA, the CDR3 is TGTGCCAGTAGGCCTAGCGGGAGCTCGGGTGAGCAGTTCTTC. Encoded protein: CASRPSGSSGEQFF.

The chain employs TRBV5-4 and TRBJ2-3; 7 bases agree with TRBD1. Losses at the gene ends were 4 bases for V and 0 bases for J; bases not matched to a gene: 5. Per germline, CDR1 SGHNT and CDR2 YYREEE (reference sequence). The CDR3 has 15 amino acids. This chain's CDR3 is CASSGDSPSTDTQYF. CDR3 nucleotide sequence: TGTGCCAGCAGCGGGGACAGCCCTAGCACAGATACGCAGTATTTT.

The chain's CDR3 is CASSSNVPYRLFF. The CDR3 DNA follows: TGTGCCAGTAGTTCCAACGTCCCATACAGGCTGTTTTTT. The chain recombines TRBV19 with TRBJ2-2, with D uncertain. CDR1 is LNHDA, CDR2 SQIVND, per germline (reference sequence). With 5 bases removed from V and 13 bases from J, the gap between germline ends came to 17 bases. The CDR3 consists of 13 residues.

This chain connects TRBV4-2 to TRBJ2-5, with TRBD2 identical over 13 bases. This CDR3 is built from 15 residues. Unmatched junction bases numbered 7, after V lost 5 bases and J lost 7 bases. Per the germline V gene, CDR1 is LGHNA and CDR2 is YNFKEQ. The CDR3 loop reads CASSEGLAGSWTQYF. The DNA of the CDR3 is TGTGCCAGCAGCGAGGGACTAGCGGGGTCTTGGACCCAGTACTTC.

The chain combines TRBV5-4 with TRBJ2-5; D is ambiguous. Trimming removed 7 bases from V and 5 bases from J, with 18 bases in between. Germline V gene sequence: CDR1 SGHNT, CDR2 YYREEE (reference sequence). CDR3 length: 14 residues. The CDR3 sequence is CASGDTDWQETQYF. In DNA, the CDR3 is TGTGCCAGCGGAGATACCGACTGGCAGGAGACCCAGTACTTC.

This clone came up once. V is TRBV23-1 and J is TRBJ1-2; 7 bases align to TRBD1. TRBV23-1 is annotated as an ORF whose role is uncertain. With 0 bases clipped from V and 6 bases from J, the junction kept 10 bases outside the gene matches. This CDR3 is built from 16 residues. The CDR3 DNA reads TGCGCCAGCAGTCAATCGGAGGGACAGTGTGTTGATGGCTACACCTTC. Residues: CASSQSEGQCVDGYTF.

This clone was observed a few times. CDR3 loop: CASSPSNGGSGNTIYF. The CDR3 DNA sequence: TGTGCCAGCTCACCATCAAACGGAGGCTCTGGAAACACCATATATTTT. The chain joins TRBV18 to TRBJ1-3; the D is unclear. Germline V gene data show CDR1 as KGHSH and CDR2 as LQKENI. With 2 bases removed from V and 0 bases from J, the gap between germline ends came to 11 bases. This CDR3 has 16 residues.

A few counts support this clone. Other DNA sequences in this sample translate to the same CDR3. The CDR3 region is CASSRDTGANVLTF. The CDR3 DNA sequence: TGCGCCAGCAGCCGGGACACTGGGGCCAACGTCCTGACTTTC. The gene calls are TRBV5-1 and TRBJ2-6; tentative D call: TRBD1 (6 bases). Per the germline V gene, CDR1 is SGHRS and CDR2 is YFSETQ. Trimming shortened V by 4 bases and J by 2 bases, and 7 bases separated the two germline ends. The CDR3 spans 14 residues.

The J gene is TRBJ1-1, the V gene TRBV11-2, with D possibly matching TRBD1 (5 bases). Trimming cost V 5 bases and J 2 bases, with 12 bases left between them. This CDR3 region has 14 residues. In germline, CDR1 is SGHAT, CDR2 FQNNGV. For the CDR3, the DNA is TGTGCCAGCAGCCTGACAGTGTTAAACACTGAAGCTTTCTTT. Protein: CASSLTVLNTEAFF.

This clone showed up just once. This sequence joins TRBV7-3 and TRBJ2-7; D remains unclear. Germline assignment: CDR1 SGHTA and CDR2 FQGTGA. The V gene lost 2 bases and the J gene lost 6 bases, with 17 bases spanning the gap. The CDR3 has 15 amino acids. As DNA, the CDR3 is TGTGCCAGCAGCTTATCCGCGGCAAGACTTCTCGAGCAGTACTTC. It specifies CASSLSAARLLEQYF.

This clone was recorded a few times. The CDR3: CASSQITSFYEQYF. The CDR3 nucleotides are TGTGCCAGCAGTCAAATCACTAGCTTCTACGAGCAGTACTTC. The genes are TRBV27 and TRBJ2-7; D might be TRBD2 (6 bases). Looked up from germline, CDR1 is MNHEY and CDR2 is SMNVEV (reference sequence). The CDR3 has 14 residues. Between the trimmed V and J ends, which lost 5 bases and 3 bases, there was a span of 14 bases.

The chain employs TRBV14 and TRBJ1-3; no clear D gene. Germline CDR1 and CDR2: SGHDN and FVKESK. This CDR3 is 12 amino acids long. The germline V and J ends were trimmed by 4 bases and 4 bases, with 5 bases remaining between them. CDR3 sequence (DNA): TGTGCCAGCAGCCGCGGGGGAAACACCATATATTTT. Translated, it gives CASSRGGNTIYF.

CDR3 sequence: CASSATGLPYNEQFF. The CDR3 nucleotides are TGTGCCAGCAGTGCTACGGGACTACCCTACAATGAGCAGTTCTTC. The rearrangement uses TRBV19 and TRBJ2-1; 7 nucleotides agree with TRBD2. This CDR3 region has 15 residues. V lost 9 bases and J lost 2; bases outside the gene matches: 10. CDR1 and CDR2 from the germline V gene are LNHDA and SQIVND (reference sequence).

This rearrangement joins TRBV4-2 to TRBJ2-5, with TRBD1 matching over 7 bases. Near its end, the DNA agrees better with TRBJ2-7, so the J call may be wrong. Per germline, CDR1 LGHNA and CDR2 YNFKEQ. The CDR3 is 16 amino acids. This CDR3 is CASSQDGNDRVDEQYF. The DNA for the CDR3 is TGTGCCAGCAGCCAAGATGGGAATGACAGGGTTGACGAGCAGTACTTC.

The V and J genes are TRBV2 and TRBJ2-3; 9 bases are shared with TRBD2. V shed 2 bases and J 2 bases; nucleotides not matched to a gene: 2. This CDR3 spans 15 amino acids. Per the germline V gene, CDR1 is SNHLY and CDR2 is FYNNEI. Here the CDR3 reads CASSELAGITDTQYF. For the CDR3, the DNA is TGTGCCAGCAGTGAACTAGCGGGGATCACAGATACGCAGTATTTT.

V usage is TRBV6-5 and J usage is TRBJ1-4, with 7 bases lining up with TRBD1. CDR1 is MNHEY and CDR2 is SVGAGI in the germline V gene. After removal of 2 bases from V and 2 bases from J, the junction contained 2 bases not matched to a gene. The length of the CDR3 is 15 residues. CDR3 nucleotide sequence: TGTGCCAGCAGTTACACGGGACAGACTAATGAAAAACTGTTTTTT. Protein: CASSYTGQTNEKLFF.

The CDR3 reads CATSSLKLAGVDTQYF. The CDR3 DNA is TGTGCCACCAGCAGTCTAAAACTAGCGGGGGTTGATACGCAGTATTTT. The chain uses TRBV15 and TRBJ2-3; 11 bases fit TRBD2. V shed 3 bases, J shed 6 bases, and the junction held 8 bases outside the gene matches. Germline V lookup: CDR1 LNHNV, CDR2 YYDKDF (reference sequence). The CDR3 loop spans 16 amino acids.

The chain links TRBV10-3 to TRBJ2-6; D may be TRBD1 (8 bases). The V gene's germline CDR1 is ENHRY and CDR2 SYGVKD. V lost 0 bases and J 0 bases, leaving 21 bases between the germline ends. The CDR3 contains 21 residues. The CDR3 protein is CAISESRGGGTGPSGANVLTF. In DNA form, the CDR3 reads TGTGCCATCAGTGAGTCGCGGGGAGGGGGGACAGGACCCTCTGGGGCCAACGTCCTGACTTTC.

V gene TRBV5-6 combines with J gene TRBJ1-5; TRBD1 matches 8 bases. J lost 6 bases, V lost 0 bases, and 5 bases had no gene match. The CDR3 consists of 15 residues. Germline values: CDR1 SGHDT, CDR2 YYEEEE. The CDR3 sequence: CASSLGQGNIQPQHF. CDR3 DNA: TGTGCCAGCAGCTTGGGACAGGGGAATATTCAGCCCCAGCATTTT.

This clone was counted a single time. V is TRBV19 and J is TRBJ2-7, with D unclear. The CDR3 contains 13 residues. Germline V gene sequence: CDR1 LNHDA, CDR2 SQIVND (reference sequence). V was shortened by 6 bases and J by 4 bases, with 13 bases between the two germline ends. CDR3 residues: CASSSNIPYEQYF. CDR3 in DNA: TGTGCCAGTAGCTCTAATATACCATACGAGCAGTACTTC.

Here the CDR3 DNA reads TGCGCCAGCAGCTTCGGGTACGAGCAGTACTTC. This codes for CASSFGYEQYF. The rearrangement joins TRBV5-1 to TRBJ2-7; no clear D. CDR1 and CDR2 (germline): SGHRS, YFSETQ. This CDR3 contains 11 residues. Trimming removed 2 bases from V and 4 bases from J, with 4 bases in between.

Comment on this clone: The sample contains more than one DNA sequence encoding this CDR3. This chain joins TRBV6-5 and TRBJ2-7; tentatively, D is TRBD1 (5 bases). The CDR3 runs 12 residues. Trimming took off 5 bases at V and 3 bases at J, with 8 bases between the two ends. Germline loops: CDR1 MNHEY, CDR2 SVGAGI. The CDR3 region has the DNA TGTGCCAGCAGTGGTCAGGGCTACGAGCAGTACTTC. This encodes CASSGQGYEQYF.

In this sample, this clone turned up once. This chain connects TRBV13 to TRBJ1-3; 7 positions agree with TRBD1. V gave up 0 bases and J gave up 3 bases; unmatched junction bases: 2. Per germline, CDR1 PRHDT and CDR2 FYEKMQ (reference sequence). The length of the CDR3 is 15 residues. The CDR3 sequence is CASSLGGTDGNTIYF. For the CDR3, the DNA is TGTGCCAGCAGCTTAGGGGGGACAGATGGAAACACCATATATTTT.